The text below deals with one TCR beta chain. There is no known antigen for this receptor. A read error may account for a junction end that differs from germline. Measured from the cysteine to the phenylalanine, the CDR3 is 13 residues long. Only CDR3 DNA remains: 39 bases, in frame from the first base. Reading the germline V gene (reference sequence) gives CDR1 SEHNR and CDR2 FQNEAQ. This sample was taken from a study of OX40 agonist ivuxolimab in advanced cancers. Study-wide context: Ivuxolimab, which targeted the costimulatory receptor OX40 (CD134), was an agonistic, fully human IgG2 monoclonal antibody. Prior anti-PD-1, anti-PD-L1 or anti-CTLA-4 therapy was permitted, and checkpoint inhibitors had been received by less than 45% of dose-escalation patients. Partial responses were achieved by three dose-escalation patients, of whom one had hepatocellular carcinoma and two had cutaneous melanoma. Of the roughly 50 dose-escalation patients, hepatocellular carcinoma was present in around 19, melanoma in approximately 15, renal cell carcinoma in 9 and head and neck cancer in 9. The paper covers the monotherapy dose-escalation part of the phase I ivuxolimab trial, which included N ≈ 50 patients. A male proportion of almost 85% and a mean age of 60 years, ranging from about 20 to 79, were recorded for the dose-escalation cohort. The purpose of peripheral TCRbeta sequencing was to test whether ivuxolimab changed TCR sequence diversity and led to clonal T-cell expansion. Intravenous ivuxolimab was administered to patients every 2 weeks at six dose levels: 0.01, 0.1, 0.3, 1.5, 3 and 10 mg/kg.

The trial excluded patients who had a history of autoimmune disease or were on systemic immunosuppression. Peripheral blood for TCR sequencing was drawn from every dose cohort at baseline, at cycle 4 day 1 and at cycle 7 day 1. The samples were taken from a phase I, first-in-human, multicenter, open-label dose-escalation trial of ivuxolimab. Adults with locally advanced or metastatic melanoma, renal cell carcinoma, hepatocellular carcinoma or head and neck squamous cell carcinoma were enrolled in the trial. CD4+ and CD8+ T cells were sorted separately from peripheral blood before TCR sequencing. The study at large found these results: Clonal expansion of both CD4+ and CD8+ blood T cells was observed from baseline to week 6 at doses 0.1 to 3.0 mg/kg. In partial responders in the 0.1-3.0 mg/kg groups, normalized peripheral clonal expansion was found to be among the lowest, especially among CD8+ T cells. Low levels of normalized T-cell clonal expansion were also seen in some nonresponding patients. Which antigens the clonally expanded peripheral T cells were specific for was not determined. After ivuxolimab, CD8+ T cells had more expanded clones than CD4+ T cells on average.

Genomic DNA was isolated from the sorted cells so that the TCRbeta CDR3 region could be sequenced. The immunoSEQ Assay was used to sequence the TCRbeta CDR3 regions. Imported from immuneACCESS, the table was reduced by TCRdb to in-frame sequences with V and J called. These copies leave out some clones; in studies compared against another copy, an unresolved V gene accounts for under half, and the cause of the remainder is not known. Present in this sample are 42,000 or so clones, approximately 80% of which were seen just once. The ten largest clones take up approximately 23% of the sample. The clonotype originates from an adult with an advanced solid tumor such as melanoma, head and neck, liver or kidney cancer. The chain was built from TRBV7-9 and TRBJ2-7, with a weak D call of TRBD2 (5 bases match). The sample was CD4+ or CD8+ T cells sorted from blood, taken in a trial of the OX40 agonist ivuxolimab. In nucleotide form, the sequence is TGTGCCAGCAGCCTAGCCGCCCCCTACGAGCAGTACTTC. Its amino acids are CASSLAAPYEQYF.